What follows are 5 T cell receptor beta chains derived from one specimen sequenced in a study of blood T cell repertoires in COVID-19. Libraries were prepared by immunoSEQ multiplex PCR; TCRdb keeps only in-frame clonotypes and omits some of them. The data hold 300,000 to 400,000 clones, with about 90% observed a single time. Material: peripheral blood. These receptors were taken from a woman aged 30 to 39 with COVID-19, enrolled during active disease.

V and J are TRBV5-1 and TRBJ1-3; tentatively, D is TRBD1 (5 bases). Germline CDR1 is SGHRS and CDR2 is YFSETQ. This CDR3 is 15 amino acids long. V was shortened by 4 bases and J by 0 bases, with 11 bases between the two germline ends. CDR3 protein: CASSAGRDSGNTIYF. CDR3 bases: TGCGCCAGCAGCGCGGGACGGGACTCTGGAAACACCATATATTTT.

The rearrangement links TRBV5-5 to TRBJ1-5, with 8 bases identical to TRBD1. V gave up 2 bases and J gave up 4 bases; unmatched junction bases: 5. This CDR3 is built from 15 residues. In germline, CDR1 is SGHKS, CDR2 YYEKEE (reference sequence). The CDR3 bases are TGTGCCAGCAGCTTCACCGGGGACAGGAATCAGCCCCAGCATTTT. It codes for CASSFTGDRNQPQHF.

The table lists this clone with a count of one. The chain couples TRBV24-1 to TRBJ2-2; no reliable D call. Trimming left V 3 bases short and J 0 bases short, with 10 bases between. Germline V gives CDR1 KGHDR, CDR2 SFDVKD. The CDR3 is made up of 16 amino acids. The CDR3, as DNA: TGTGCCACCAGTGATCCTCGACGGGCGAACACCGGGGAGCTGTTTTTT. This encodes CATSDPRRANTGELFF.

This chain connects TRBV7-9 to TRBJ2-7, with D perhaps TRBD1 (7 bases). This CDR3 region has 14 residues. Germline lookup yields CDR1 SEHNR and CDR2 FQNEAQ (reference sequence). Trimming removed 5 bases at V and 1 base at J, with 12 bases between. The CDR3, as DNA: TGTGCCAGCAGCCAGGAGGGACAGTCCTACGAGCAGTACTTC. Translating gives CASSQEGQSYEQYF.

The chain employs TRBV7-9 and TRBJ2-7, with 13 bases that match TRBD2. V was clipped by 5 bases and J by 7 bases; unmatched bases: 8. Germline V gives CDR1 SEHNR, CDR2 FQNEAQ (reference sequence). This CDR3 has 15 residues. CDR3 residues: CASSRPWTSGSEQYF. CDR3 nucleotide sequence: TGTGCCAGCAGCCGCCCGTGGACTAGCGGGAGTGAGCAGTACTTC.